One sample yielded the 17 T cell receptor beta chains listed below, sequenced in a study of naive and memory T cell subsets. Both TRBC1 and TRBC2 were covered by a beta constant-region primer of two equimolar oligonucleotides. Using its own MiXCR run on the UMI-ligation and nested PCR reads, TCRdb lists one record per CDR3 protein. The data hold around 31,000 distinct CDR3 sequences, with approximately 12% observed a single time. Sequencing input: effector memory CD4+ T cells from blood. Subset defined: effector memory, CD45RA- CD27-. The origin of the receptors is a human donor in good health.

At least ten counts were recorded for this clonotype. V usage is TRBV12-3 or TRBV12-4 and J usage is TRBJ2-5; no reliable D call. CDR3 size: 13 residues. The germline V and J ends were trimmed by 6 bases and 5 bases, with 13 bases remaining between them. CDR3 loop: CASRLGPAETQYF. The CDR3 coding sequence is TGTGCCAGCAGACTCGGCCCGGCGGAGACCCAGTACTTC.

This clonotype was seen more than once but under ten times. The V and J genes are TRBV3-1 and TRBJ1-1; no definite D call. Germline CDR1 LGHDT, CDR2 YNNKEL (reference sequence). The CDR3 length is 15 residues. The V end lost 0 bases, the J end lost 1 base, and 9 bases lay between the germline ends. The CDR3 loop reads CASSQEDRRNTEAFF. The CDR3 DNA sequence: TGTGCCAGCAGCCAAGAGGACCGCCGGAACACTGAAGCTTTCTTT.

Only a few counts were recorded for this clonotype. The CDR3 region is CASSPYGGMEKLFF. Here the CDR3 DNA reads TGTGCCAGCTCACCATACGGGGGCATGGAAAAACTGTTTTTT. The chain joins TRBV18 to TRBJ1-4, with a weak D call TRBD1 (6 bases). Germline assignment: CDR1 KGHSH and CDR2 LQKENI. The CDR3 runs to 14 residues. The V gene lost 2 bases and the J gene lost 8 bases, with 12 bases spanning the gap.

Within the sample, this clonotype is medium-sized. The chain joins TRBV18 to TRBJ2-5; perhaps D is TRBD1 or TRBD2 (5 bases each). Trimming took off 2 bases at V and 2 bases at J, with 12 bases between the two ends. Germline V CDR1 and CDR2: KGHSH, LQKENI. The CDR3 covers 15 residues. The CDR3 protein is CASSPEYGAQETQYF. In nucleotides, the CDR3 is TGTGCCAGCTCACCAGAGTACGGGGCGCAAGAGACCCAGTACTTC.

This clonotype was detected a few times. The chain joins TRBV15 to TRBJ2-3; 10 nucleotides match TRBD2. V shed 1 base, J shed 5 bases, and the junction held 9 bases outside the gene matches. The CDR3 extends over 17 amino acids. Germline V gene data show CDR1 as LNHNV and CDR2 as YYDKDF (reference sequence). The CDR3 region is CATSRVSGGEARDTQYF. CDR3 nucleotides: TGTGCCACCAGCAGAGTAAGCGGGGGGGAGGCAAGAGATACGCAGTATTTT. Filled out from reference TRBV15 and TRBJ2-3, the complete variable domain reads DAMVIQNPRYQVTQFGKPVTLSCSQTLNHNVMYWYQQKSSQAPKLLFHYYDKDFNNEADTPDNFQSRRPNTSFCFLDIRSPGLGDTAMYLCATSRVSGGEARDTQYFGPGTRLTVL.

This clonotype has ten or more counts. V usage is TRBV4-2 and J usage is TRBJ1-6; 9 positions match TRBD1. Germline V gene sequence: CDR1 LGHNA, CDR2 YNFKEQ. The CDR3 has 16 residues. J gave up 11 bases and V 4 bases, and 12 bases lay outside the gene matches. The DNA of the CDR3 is TGTGCCAGCAGCCCCCGGGACAGGGATCCCGGTCCACCCCTCCACTTT. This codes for CASSPRDRDPGPPLHF.

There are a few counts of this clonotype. The chain's CDR3 is CASSFSGSANSPLHF. The CDR3 DNA is TGTGCCAGCAGTTTTTCCGGGTCGGCTAATTCACCCCTCCACTTT. The V and J genes are TRBV28 and TRBJ1-6; D ambiguous. Germline assignment: CDR1 MDHEN and CDR2 SYDVKM. V was pared by 3 bases and J by 6 bases, with 12 bases between. This CDR3 comprises 15 residues.

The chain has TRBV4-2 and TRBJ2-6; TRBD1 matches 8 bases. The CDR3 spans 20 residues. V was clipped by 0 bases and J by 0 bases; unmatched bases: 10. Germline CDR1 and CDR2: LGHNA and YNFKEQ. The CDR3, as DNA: TGTGCCAGCAGCCAAGACCTGATTCGGACAGGGACCTCTGGGGCCAACGTCCTGACTTTC. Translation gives CASSQDLIRTGTSGANVLTF.

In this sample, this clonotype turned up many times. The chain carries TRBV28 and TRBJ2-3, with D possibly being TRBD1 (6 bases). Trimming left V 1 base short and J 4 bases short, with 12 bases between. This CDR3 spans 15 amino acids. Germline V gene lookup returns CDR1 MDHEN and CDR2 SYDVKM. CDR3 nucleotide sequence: TGTGCCAGCAGTTTATTGACAGGCCTCGCAGATACGCAGTATTTT. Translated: CASSLLTGLADTQYF.

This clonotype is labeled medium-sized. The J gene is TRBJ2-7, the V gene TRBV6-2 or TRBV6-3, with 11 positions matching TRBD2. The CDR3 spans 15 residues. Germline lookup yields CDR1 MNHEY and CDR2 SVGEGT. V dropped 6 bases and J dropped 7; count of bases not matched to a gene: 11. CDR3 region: CASSTGLAVLGEQYF. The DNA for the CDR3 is TGTGCCAGCAGCACGGGACTAGCGGTCCTCGGAGAGCAGTACTTC.

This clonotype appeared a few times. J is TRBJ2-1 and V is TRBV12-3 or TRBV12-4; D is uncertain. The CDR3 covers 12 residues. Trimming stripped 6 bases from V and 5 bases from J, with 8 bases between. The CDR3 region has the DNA TGTGCCAGCAGCTCGCTCCACAATGAGCAGTTCTTC. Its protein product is CASSSLHNEQFF.

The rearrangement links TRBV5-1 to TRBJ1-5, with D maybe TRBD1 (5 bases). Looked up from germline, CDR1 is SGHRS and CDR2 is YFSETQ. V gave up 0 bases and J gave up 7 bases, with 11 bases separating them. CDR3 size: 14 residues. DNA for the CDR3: TGCGCCAGCAGCTTGGACGGGGCAAGGCAGCCCCAGCATTTT. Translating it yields CASSLDGARQPQHF.

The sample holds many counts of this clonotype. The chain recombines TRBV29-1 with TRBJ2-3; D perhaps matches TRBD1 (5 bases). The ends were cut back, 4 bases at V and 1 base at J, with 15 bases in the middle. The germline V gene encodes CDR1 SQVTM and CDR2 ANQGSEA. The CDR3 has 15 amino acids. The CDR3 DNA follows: TGCAGCGTTGCGGTTCGACAGCTCGGCACAGATACGCAGTATTTT. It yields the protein CSVAVRQLGTDTQYF.

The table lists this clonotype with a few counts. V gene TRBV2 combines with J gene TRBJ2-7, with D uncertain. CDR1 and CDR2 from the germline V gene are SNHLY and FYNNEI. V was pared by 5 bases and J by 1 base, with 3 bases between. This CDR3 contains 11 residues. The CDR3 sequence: CASSQSYEQYF. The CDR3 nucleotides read TGTGCCAGCAGTCAGTCCTACGAGCAGTACTTC. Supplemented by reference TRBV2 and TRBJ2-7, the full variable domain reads EPEVTQTPSHQVTQMGQEVILRCVPISNHLYFYWYRQILGQKVEFLVSFYNNEISEKSEIFDDQFSVERPDGSNFTLKIRSTKLEDSAMYFCASSQSYEQYFGPGTRLTVT.

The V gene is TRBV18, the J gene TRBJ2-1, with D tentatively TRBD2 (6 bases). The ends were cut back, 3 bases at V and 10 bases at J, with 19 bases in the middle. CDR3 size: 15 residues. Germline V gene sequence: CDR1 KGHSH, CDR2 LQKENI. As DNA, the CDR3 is TGTGCCAGCTCACCTCCACCGGGACTCGGGCGAGAGCAGTTCTTC. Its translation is CASSPPPGLGREQFF. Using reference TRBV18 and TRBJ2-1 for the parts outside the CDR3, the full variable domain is NAGVMQNPRHLVRRRGQEARLRCSPMKGHSHVYWYRQLPEEGLKFMVYLQKENIIDESGMPKERFSAEFPKEGPSILRIQQVVRGDSAAYFCASSPPPGLGREQFFGPGTRLTVL.

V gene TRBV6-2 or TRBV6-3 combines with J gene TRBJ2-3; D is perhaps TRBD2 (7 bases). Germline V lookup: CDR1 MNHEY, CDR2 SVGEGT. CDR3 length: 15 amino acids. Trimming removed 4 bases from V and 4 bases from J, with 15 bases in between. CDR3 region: CASSLVGGRADTQYF. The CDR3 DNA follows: TGTGCCAGCAGTTTGGTCGGGGGGCGCGCAGATACGCAGTATTTT.

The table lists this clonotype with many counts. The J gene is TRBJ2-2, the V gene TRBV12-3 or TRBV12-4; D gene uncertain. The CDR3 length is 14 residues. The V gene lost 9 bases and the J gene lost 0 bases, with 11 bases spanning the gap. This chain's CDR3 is CASRLSSNTGELFF. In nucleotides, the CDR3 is TGTGCCAGTCGACTCAGCTCGAACACCGGGGAGCTGTTTTTT.